The clone carrying this TCR beta chain has at least ten counts. What it binds is unknown. The sample originates from a study of T cell repertoires in cytomegalovirus infection. Study background: Epitope selection comprised recently identified HLA-C-restricted CMV epitopes and well-studied HLA-B-restricted CMV epitopes. Shared public TCR beta signatures pointed to both CMV infection and a matching HLA type.

TCRdb fed the reads into MiXCR, producing one record per CDR3 protein. This sample carries 230,000 or so distinct CDR3 sequences, about 38% of them seen once, and the ten largest clones take 55% to 60%. The germline CDR1 and CDR2 sequences are SGHTA and FQGNSA. Trimming cost V 5 bases and J 0 bases; bases outside gene matches: 14. There are 20 residues in the CDR3. Sequences were derived from CD8+ T cells from cultured PBMCs, sampled from culture after CMV antigen stimulation. The receptor comes from a human donor in good health (CMV status not recorded). Some clones in this sample may be carry-over from other donors' samples. The rearrangement joins TRBV7-2 to TRBJ1-6; 9 bases fit TRBD1. The DNA for the CDR3 is TGTGCCAGCAGCCCTAGCGGAGGACAGGGGCTACGCTCCTATAATTCACCCCTCCACTTT. Protein product: CASSPSGGQGLRSYNSPLHF.